This T cell receptor (beta chain) was documented in a study of T cell responses to AZD1222 COVID-19 vaccine. General study results and limits: Increased Spike-specific TCR breadth and depth were observed after two AZD1222 doses.

Worth noting for this clone: Its specificity is not known.

V lost 3 bases and J lost 2, with 4 bases in between. The CDR3 is 13 residues long. TCRdb keeps only in-frame clones here, not all; method: immunoSEQ multiplex PCR. Here the sample spans around 170,000 clones, 70% to 90% being singletons. The gene calls are TRBV12-3 or TRBV12-4 and TRBJ2-2; no clear D. The receptor's source is an adult who received the AZD1222 COVID-19 vaccine. The sequenced sample was peripheral blood, obtained 28 days after the second AZD1222 dose. The CDR3 is CASSLLNTGELFF. The CDR3 DNA follows: TGTGCCAGCAGTTTGCTAAACACCGGGGAGCTGTTTTTT.